The sample holds a few counts of the clone carrying this TCR beta chain. The entry originates in a study of T cell repertoires in cytomegalovirus infection. Study-wide background: Through public TCR beta signatures, both CMV infection and matching HLA type were indicated.

MiXCR, run by TCRdb on the reads, gives a single entry per CDR3 protein. The sample records 310,000 or so distinct CDR3 sequences, about 9.1% being singletons. V lost 6 bases, J lost 7 bases, and 7 bases stayed unmatched. The CDR3 is 15 amino acids. CDR1 and CDR2 from the germline V gene are MNHEY and SVGEGT. The rearrangement joins TRBV6-2 or TRBV6-3 to TRBJ2-1, with 12 bases lining up with TRBD2. This receptor was identified in a human donor in good health (CMV status not recorded). Some clones in this sample may be carry-over from other donors' samples. The sample comprised PBMCs. CDR3 region: CASSFGLAGLNEQFF. The CDR3, as DNA: TGTGCCAGCAGCTTCGGACTAGCGGGGTTAAATGAGCAGTTCTTC.